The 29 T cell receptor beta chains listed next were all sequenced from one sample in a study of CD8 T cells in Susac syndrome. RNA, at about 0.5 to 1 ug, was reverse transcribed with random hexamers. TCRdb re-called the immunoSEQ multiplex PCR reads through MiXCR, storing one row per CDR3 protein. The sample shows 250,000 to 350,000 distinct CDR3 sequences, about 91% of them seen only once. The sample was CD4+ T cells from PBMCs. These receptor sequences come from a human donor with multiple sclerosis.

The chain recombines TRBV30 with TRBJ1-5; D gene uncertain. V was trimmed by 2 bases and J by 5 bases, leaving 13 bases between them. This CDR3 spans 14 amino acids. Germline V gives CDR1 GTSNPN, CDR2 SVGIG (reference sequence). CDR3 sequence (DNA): TGTGCCTGGAGTTTGGGCGGTAACCATCAGCCCCAGCATTTT. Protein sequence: CAWSLGGNHQPQHF.

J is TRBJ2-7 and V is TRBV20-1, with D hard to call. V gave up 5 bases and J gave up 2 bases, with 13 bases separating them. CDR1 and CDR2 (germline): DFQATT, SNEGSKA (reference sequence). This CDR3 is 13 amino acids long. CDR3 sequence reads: CSAQATKTYEQYF. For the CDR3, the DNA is TGCAGTGCTCAAGCGACGAAAACCTACGAGCAGTACTTC.

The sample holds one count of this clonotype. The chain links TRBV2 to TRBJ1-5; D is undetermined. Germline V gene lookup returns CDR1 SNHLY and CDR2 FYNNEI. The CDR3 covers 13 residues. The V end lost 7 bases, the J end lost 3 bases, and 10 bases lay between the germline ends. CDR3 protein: CASMAEANQPQHF. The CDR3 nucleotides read TGTGCCAGCATGGCGGAGGCCAATCAGCCCCAGCATTTT.

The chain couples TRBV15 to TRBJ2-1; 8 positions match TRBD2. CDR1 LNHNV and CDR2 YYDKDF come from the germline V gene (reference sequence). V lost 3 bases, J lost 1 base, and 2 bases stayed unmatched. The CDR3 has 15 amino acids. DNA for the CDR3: TGTGCCACCAGCAGGAGCGGGGGTTCCTACAATGAGCAGTTCTTC. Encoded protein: CATSRSGGSYNEQFF.

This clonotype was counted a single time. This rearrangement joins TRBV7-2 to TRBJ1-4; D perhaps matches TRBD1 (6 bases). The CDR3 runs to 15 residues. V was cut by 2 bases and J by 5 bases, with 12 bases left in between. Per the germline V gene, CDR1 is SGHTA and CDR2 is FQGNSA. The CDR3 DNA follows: TGTGCCAGCAGCTTACCGGACAGAAGAAATGAAAAACTGTTTTTT. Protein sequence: CASSLPDRRNEKLFF.

The CDR3 reads CAISDPQGSRGYEQYF. In DNA, the CDR3 is TGTGCCATCAGCGATCCTCAGGGCTCCCGAGGGTACGAGCAGTACTTC. V and J are TRBV10-3 and TRBJ2-7; D may be TRBD1 or TRBD2 (5 bases each). CDR3 length: 16 amino acids. CDR1 ENHRY and CDR2 SYGVKD come from the germline V gene. Trimming stripped 6 bases from V and 4 bases from J, with 22 bases between.

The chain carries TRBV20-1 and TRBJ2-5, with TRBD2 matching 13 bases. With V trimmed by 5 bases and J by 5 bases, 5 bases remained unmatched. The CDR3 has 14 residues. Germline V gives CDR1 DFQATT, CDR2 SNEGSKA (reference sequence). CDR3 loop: CSAWTSGSGETQYF. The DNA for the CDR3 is TGCAGTGCTTGGACTAGCGGGAGCGGGGAGACCCAGTACTTC.

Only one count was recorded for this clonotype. The CDR3 region is CASEDYLYNEQFF. CDR3 nucleotides: TGTGCCAGCGAGGACTACCTATACAATGAGCAGTTCTTC. V gene TRBV6-2 or TRBV6-3 combines with J gene TRBJ2-1; D is perhaps TRBD2 (6 bases). V lost 8 bases, J lost 4 bases, and 12 bases lay in between. The CDR3 loop spans 13 amino acids. Looked up from germline, CDR1 is MNHEY and CDR2 is SVGEGT.

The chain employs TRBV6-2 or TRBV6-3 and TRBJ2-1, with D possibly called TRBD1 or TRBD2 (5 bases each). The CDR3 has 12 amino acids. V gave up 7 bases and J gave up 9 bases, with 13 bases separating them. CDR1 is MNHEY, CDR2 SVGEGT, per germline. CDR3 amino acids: CASNGGIGEQFF. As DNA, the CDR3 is TGTGCCAGCAATGGGGGTATAGGTGAGCAGTTCTTC.

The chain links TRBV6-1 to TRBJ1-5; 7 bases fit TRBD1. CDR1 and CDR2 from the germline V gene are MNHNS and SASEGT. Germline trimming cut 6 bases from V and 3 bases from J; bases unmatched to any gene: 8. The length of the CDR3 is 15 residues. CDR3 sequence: CASSADRLDNQPQHF. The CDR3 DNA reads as TGTGCCAGCAGCGCGGACAGGCTAGACAATCAGCCCCAGCATTTT.

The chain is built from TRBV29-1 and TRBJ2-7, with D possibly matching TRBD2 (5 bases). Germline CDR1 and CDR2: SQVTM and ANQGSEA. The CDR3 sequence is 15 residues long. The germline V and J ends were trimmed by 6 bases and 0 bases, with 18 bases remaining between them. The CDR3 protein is CSVGEGTVRSYEQYF. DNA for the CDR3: TGCAGCGTCGGCGAGGGAACAGTGCGCTCCTACGAGCAGTACTTC.

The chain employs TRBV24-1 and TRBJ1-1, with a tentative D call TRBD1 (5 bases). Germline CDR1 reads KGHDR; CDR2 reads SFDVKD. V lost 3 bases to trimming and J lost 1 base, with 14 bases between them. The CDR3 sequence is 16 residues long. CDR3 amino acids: CATSDGPGGGNTEAFF. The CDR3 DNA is TGTGCCACCAGTGATGGGCCCGGGGGGGGGAACACTGAAGCTTTCTTT.

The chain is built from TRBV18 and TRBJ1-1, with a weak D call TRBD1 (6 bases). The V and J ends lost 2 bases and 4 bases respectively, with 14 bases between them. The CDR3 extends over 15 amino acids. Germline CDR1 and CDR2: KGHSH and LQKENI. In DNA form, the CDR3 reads TGTGCCAGCTCACCAGGGCAGGGGATGGGCACTGAAGCTTTCTTT. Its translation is CASSPGQGMGTEAFF.

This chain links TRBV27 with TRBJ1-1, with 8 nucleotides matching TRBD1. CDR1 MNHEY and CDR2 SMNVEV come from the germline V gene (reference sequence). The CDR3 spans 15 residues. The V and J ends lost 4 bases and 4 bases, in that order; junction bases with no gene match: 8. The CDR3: CASSSPRQGSTEAFF. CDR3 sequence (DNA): TGTGCCAGCAGTTCACCCCGACAGGGGTCCACTGAAGCTTTCTTT.

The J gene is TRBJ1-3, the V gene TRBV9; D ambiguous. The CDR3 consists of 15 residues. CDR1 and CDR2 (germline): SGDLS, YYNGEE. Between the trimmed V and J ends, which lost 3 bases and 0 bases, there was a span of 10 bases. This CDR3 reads CASSGESLSGNTIYF. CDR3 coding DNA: TGTGCCAGCAGCGGGGAGTCACTCTCTGGAAACACCATATATTTT.

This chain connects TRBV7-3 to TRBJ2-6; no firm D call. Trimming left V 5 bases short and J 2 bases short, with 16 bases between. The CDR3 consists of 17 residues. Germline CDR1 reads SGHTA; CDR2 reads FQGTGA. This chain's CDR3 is CASSIGGTVAGANVLTF. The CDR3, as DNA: TGTGCCAGCAGCATAGGCGGCACGGTGGCTGGGGCCAACGTCCTGACTTTC. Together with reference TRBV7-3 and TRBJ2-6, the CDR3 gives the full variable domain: GAGVSQTPSNKVTEKGKYVELRCDPISGHTALYWYRQSLGQGPEFLIYFQGTGAADDSGLPNDRFFAVRPEGSVSTLKIQRTERGDSAVYLCASSIGGTVAGANVLTFGAGSRLTVL.

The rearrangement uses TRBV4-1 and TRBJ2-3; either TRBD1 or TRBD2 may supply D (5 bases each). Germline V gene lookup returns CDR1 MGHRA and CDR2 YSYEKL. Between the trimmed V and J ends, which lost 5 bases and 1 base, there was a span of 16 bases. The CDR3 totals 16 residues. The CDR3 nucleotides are TGCGCCAGCAGCTCGCGAGGTGGGACCGGCACAGATACGCAGTATTTT. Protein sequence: CASSSRGGTGTDTQYF.

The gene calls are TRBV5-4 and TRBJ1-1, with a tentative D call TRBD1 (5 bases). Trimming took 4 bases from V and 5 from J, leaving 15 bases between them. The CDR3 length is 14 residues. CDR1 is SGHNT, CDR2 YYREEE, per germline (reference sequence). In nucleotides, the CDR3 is TGTGCCAGCAGCGGGACCCAGGGTGGTACTGAAGCTTTCTTT. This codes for CASSGTQGGTEAFF.

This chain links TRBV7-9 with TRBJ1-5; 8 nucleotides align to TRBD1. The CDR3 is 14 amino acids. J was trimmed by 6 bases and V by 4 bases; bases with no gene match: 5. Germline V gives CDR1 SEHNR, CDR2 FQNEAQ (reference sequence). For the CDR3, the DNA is TGTGCCAGCAGCTGGGCCGGACAGGGTCAGCCCCAGCATTTT. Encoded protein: CASSWAGQGQPQHF.

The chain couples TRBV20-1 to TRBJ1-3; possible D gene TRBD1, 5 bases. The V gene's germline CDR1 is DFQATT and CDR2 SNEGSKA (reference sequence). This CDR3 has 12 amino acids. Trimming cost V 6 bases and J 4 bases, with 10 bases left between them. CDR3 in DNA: TGCAGTGCCGGGACGTCGGGAAACACCATATATTTT. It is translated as CSAGTSGNTIYF.

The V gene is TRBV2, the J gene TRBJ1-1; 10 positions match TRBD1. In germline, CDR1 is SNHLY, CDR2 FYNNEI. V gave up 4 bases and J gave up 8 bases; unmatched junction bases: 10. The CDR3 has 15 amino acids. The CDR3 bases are TGTGCCAGCAGTGTGATGTCGGGACAGGGGATCGAAGCTTTCTTT. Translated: CASSVMSGQGIEAFF.

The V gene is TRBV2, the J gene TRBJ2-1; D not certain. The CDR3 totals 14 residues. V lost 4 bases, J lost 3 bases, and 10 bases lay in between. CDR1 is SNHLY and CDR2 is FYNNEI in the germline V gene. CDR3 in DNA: TGTGCCAGCAGTGCTCGGACGGGCTACAATGAGCAGTTCTTC. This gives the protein CASSARTGYNEQFF.

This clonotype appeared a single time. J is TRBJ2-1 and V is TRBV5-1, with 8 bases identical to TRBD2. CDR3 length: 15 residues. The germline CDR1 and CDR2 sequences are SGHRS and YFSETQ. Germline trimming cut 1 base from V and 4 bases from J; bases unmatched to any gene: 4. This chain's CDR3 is CASSLLRGGYNEQFF. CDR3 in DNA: TGCGCCAGCAGCTTGTTACGCGGGGGGTACAATGAGCAGTTCTTC.

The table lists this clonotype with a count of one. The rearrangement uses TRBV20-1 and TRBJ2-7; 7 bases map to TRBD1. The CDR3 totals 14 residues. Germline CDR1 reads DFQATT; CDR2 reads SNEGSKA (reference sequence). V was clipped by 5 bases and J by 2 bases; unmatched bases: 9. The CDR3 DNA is TGCAGTGCTGAAAACCGGGACAGAGCCTACGAGCAGTACTTC. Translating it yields CSAENRDRAYEQYF.

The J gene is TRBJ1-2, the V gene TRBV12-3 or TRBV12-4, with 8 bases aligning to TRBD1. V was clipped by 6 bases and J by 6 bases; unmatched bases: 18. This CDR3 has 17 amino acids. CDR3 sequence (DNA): TGTGCCAGCAGGCCCGCCATCCCGAGACAGGGGTTCAATGGCTACACCTTC. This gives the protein CASRPAIPRQGFNGYTF.

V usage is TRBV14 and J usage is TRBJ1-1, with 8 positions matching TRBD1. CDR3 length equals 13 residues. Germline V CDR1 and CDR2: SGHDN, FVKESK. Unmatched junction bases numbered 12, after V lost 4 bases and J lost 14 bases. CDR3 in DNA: TGTGCCAGCAGCCCTACGAGGACAGGGAGGAGCTTCTTT. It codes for CASSPTRTGRSFF.

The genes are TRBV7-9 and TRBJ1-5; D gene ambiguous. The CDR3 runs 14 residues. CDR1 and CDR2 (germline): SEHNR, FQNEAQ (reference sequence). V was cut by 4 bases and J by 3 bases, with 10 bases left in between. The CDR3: CASSSPGPNQPQHF. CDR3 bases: TGTGCCAGCAGCTCGCCGGGTCCCAATCAGCCCCAGCATTTT.

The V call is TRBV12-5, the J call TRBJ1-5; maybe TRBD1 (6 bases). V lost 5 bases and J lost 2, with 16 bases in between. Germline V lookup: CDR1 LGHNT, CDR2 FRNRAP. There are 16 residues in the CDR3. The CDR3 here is CASGPNRQEGNQPQHF. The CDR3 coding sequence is TGTGCTAGTGGTCCGAATCGACAGGAGGGCAATCAGCCCCAGCATTTT.

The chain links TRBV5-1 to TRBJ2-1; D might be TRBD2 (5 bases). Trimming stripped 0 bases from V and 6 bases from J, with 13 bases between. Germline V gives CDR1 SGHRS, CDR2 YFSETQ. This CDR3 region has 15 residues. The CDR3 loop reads CASSLEAVISNEQFF. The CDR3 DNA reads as TGCGCCAGCAGCTTGGAAGCGGTCATAAGCAATGAGCAGTTCTTC.